One sample yielded the 9 T cell receptor beta chains listed below, sequenced in a study of circulating and synovial CD4+ cells in juvenile arthritis. Sequencing used immunoSEQ multiplex PCR; TCRdb keeps in-frame clones, though not all of them. The sample lists 30,000 to 40,000 clones, around 95% occurring once. The specimen sequenced was CD4+ T cells from blood. These receptors came from a human donor with juvenile idiopathic arthritis.

The V gene is TRBV11-2, the J gene TRBJ2-5; D gene ambiguous. The germline V and J ends were trimmed by 1 base and 1 base, with 4 bases remaining between them. The CDR3 sequence is 13 residues long. CDR1 is SGHAT and CDR2 is FQNNGV in the germline V gene. CDR3 protein: CASSLVLQETQYF. CDR3 sequence (DNA): TGTGCCAGCAGCTTAGTCCTCCAAGAGACCCAGTACTTC.

V gene TRBV20-1 combines with J gene TRBJ2-5, with 7 bases lining up with TRBD2. With V trimmed by 6 bases and J by 4 bases, 2 bases remained unmatched. CDR1 is DFQATT, CDR2 SNEGSKA, per germline (reference sequence). CDR3 length: 11 residues. Here the CDR3 reads CSAASGETQYF. As DNA, the CDR3 is TGCAGTGCGGCTAGCGGAGAGACCCAGTACTTC.

About this clone itself: At one of its ends the junction is not consistent with the germline gene, which may arise from a read error. Other nucleotide sequences from this sample produce the same CDR3. This rearrangement joins TRBV6-6 to TRBJ2-5; weak D call: TRBD2 (5 bases). The germline gives CDR1 MNHNY, CDR2 SVGAGI (reference sequence). The CDR3 runs to 16 residues. The CDR3 DNA is TGTGCCAGCAGCCCCCGGACTTCCCCCCATCAAGAGACCCAATACTTC. Protein product: CASSPRTSPHQETQYF.

V gene TRBV4-1 combines with J gene TRBJ2-3; no reliable D call. V gave up 2 bases and J gave up 4 bases, with 7 bases separating them. CDR1 and CDR2 from the germline V gene are MGHRA and YSYEKL. This CDR3 spans 13 amino acids. The CDR3 loop is CASSQQMADTQYF. CDR3 nucleotides: TGCGCCAGCAGCCAACAGATGGCAGATACGCAGTATTTT.

This sequence joins TRBV28 and TRBJ2-7, with a possible D match to TRBD2 (6 bases). The ends were cut back, 0 bases at V and 4 bases at J, with 13 bases in the middle. The CDR3 loop spans 15 amino acids. CDR1 is MDHEN and CDR2 is SYDVKM in the germline V gene. In DNA, the CDR3 is TGTGCCAGCAGTTTATGGGGGACTGACATATACGAGCAGTACTTC. Its protein product is CASSLWGTDIYEQYF.

This chain's CDR3 is CASSQDREAYGYTF. The CDR3 region has the DNA TGTGCCAGCAGCCAGGACAGGGAAGCCTATGGCTACACCTTC. The chain recombines TRBV4-2 with TRBJ1-2; 8 bases map to TRBD1. J lost 4 bases, V lost 3 bases, and 4 bases had no gene match. Germline V gives CDR1 LGHNA, CDR2 YNFKEQ. This CDR3 has 14 amino acids.

Details on this clone: Distinct nucleotide sequences in the sample also encode this CDR3. The chain has TRBV30 and TRBJ1-2, with 9 nucleotides matching TRBD1. Looked up from germline, CDR1 is GTSNPN and CDR2 is SVGIG (reference sequence). The CDR3 is 13 amino acids. Trimming cost V 2 bases and J 8 bases; bases outside gene matches: 6. CDR3 loop: CAWSTGTGYGYTF. The DNA for the CDR3 is TGTGCCTGGAGTACCGGGACAGGGTACGGCTACACCTTC.

V is TRBV30 and J is TRBJ1-3; TRBD1 agrees at 8 bases. Germline trimming cut 0 bases from V and 7 bases from J; bases unmatched to any gene: 8. Germline lookup yields CDR1 GTSNPN and CDR2 SVGIG (reference sequence). The CDR3 covers 15 residues. In DNA, the CDR3 is TGTGCCTGGAGTGTGGAGTGGACAGGGAAGAACACCATATATTTT. Translation gives CAWSVEWTGKNTIYF.

V gene TRBV9 combines with J gene TRBJ1-4; 7 bases match TRBD1. After removal of 3 bases from V and 4 bases from J, the junction contained 6 bases not matched to a gene. From germline, CDR1 is SGDLS and CDR2 YYNGEE. This CDR3 has 15 amino acids. CDR3 nucleotides: TGTGCCAGCAGCGACGGGACAGCCTTTAATGAAAAACTGTTTTTT. Its translation: CASSDGTAFNEKLFF.